The 31 T cell receptor beta chains given below trace back to one sample, sequenced in a study of blood T cell repertoires in COVID-19. The table came from immunoSEQ multiplex PCR; TCRdb's copy has only in-frame clones and leaves some out. The sample holds fewer than 300,000 clones, around four fifths seen once. The sequencing sample was made of peripheral blood. The source is a woman in her sixties or seventies with active or convalescent COVID-19.

This clone was recorded a few times. V usage is TRBV11-2 and J usage is TRBJ2-3, with D perhaps matching TRBD2 (5 bases). Trimming removed 5 bases at V and 4 bases at J, with 7 bases between. This CDR3 region has 12 residues. Germline CDR1 SGHAT, CDR2 FQNNGV. Here the CDR3 reads CASSPGADTQYF. The CDR3 nucleotides read TGTGCCAGCAGCCCCGGGGCAGATACGCAGTATTTT.

This clone was seen once. This chain connects TRBV7-9 to TRBJ2-4; D might be TRBD2 (6 bases). Trimming shortened V by 4 bases and J by 6 bases, and 22 bases separated the two germline ends. Germline-derived CDR1 and CDR2 are SEHNR and FQNEAQ (reference sequence). This CDR3 is 17 amino acids long. The CDR3 protein is CASSSRGGGGISNIQYF. The CDR3 DNA reads as TGTGCCAGCAGCTCACGGGGTGGCGGCGGGATCTCAAACATTCAGTACTTC.

This clone was observed a few times. CDR3 in DNA: TGTGCCAGCAGCGCAGACAGGGCCTGGACTGAAGCTTTCTTT. Translation gives CASSADRAWTEAFF. The rearrangement joins TRBV7-9 to TRBJ1-1, with 7 bases fitting TRBD1. Trimming removed 5 bases from V and 5 bases from J; junction bases left unmatched: 8. The CDR3 runs 14 residues. Germline CDR1 SEHNR, CDR2 FQNEAQ (reference sequence).

The chain recombines TRBV5-4 with TRBJ2-3, with 9 bases fitting TRBD1. V lost 2 bases and J lost 5; bases outside the gene matches: 6. The CDR3 extends over 15 amino acids. Per germline, CDR1 SGHNT and CDR2 YYREEE (reference sequence). This chain's CDR3 is CASSFLDRGGDTQYF. CDR3 nucleotide sequence: TGTGCCAGCAGCTTTCTCGACAGGGGGGGAGATACGCAGTATTTT.

The chain couples TRBV11-2 to TRBJ1-1; 7 bases align to TRBD1. The germline gives CDR1 SGHAT, CDR2 FQNNGV. The CDR3 loop spans 13 amino acids. After removal of 5 bases from V and 8 bases from J, the junction contained 8 bases not matched to a gene. This chain's CDR3 is CASSLQGTAEAFF. Written as DNA, the CDR3 is TGTGCCAGCAGCCTCCAGGGGACAGCAGAAGCTTTCTTT.

The sample holds a few counts of this clone. The chain joins TRBV19 to TRBJ2-5; D might be TRBD2 (7 bases). Germline V gene data show CDR1 as LNHDA and CDR2 as SQIVND (reference sequence). V lost 9 bases to trimming and J lost 5 bases, with 22 bases between them. There are 15 residues in the CDR3. CDR3 sequence: CASSPVGGGTETQYF. CDR3 coding DNA: TGTGCCAGCTCCCCAGTGGGAGGGGGGACTGAGACCCAGTACTTC.

The rearrangement joins TRBV21-1 to TRBJ1-5; the D call TRBD1 from the table was never checked on the DNA. TRBV21-1 is assigned pseudogene status. This CDR3 comprises 14 residues. DNA for the CDR3: TGTGCCAGCAGCAAGAGCAGGGGCGAGCAGCCCCAGCATTTT. This encodes CASSKSRGEQPQHF.

This chain connects TRBV10-1 to TRBJ2-1, with 9 nucleotides matching TRBD2. Germline CDR1 WNHNN, CDR2 SYGVQD (reference sequence). The CDR3 has 15 amino acids. The V gene end was trimmed by 3 bases and the J gene end by 3 bases; junction bases not matched to a gene: 3. CDR3: CASSDFSGSYNEQFF. CDR3 sequence (DNA): TGCGCCAGCAGTGATTTTAGCGGGAGCTACAATGAGCAGTTCTTC.

This sequence joins TRBV18 and TRBJ1-3, with D hard to call. Germline V gene lookup returns CDR1 KGHSH and CDR2 LQKENI. The CDR3 has 16 residues. V was pared by 4 bases and J by 0 bases, with 13 bases between. Here the CDR3 reads CASSRKHSSSGNTIYF. CDR3 nucleotide sequence: TGTGCCAGCTCACGAAAGCACTCCTCCTCTGGAAACACCATATATTTT.

In this sample, this clone turned up once. The chain is built from TRBV18 and TRBJ2-3, with TRBD2 as a possible D gene (5 bases). The germline gives CDR1 KGHSH, CDR2 LQKENI. Trimming left V 5 bases short and J 6 bases short, with 15 bases between. The CDR3 totals 14 residues. The chain's CDR3 is CASSSPGIRDTQYF. The DNA of the CDR3 is TGTGCCAGCTCATCGCCGGGGATTCGGGATACGCAGTATTTT.

CDR3 region: CATSGQAAGVDTQYF. The DNA of the CDR3 is TGTGCCACCAGCGGACAGGCTGCAGGTGTAGATACGCAGTATTTT. The chain couples TRBV15 to TRBJ2-3; 7 positions agree with TRBD1. Germline CDR1 LNHNV, CDR2 YYDKDF (reference sequence). The V and J ends lost 5 bases and 5 bases, in that order; junction bases with no gene match: 10. The CDR3 spans 15 residues.

The V call is TRBV29-1, the J call TRBJ2-1; 14 bases line up with TRBD2. The CDR3 covers 16 residues. The V and J ends lost 7 bases and 4 bases, in that order; junction bases with no gene match: 9. Germline CDR1 is SQVTM and CDR2 is ANQGSEA. The chain's CDR3 is CSGLGLAGATYNEQFF. DNA for the CDR3: TGCAGCGGGCTGGGACTAGCGGGAGCCACTTACAATGAGCAGTTCTTC.

In its sample, this clone was seen once. V is TRBV6-5 and J is TRBJ2-3, with 7 bases that match TRBD2. After removal of 8 bases from V and 5 bases from J, the junction contained 7 bases not matched to a gene. Germline loops: CDR1 MNHEY, CDR2 SVGAGI. The CDR3 extends over 13 amino acids. The chain's CDR3 is CASQAGFGDTQYF. CDR3 sequence (DNA): TGTGCCAGCCAAGCGGGGTTCGGAGATACGCAGTATTTT.

The chain links TRBV4-1 to TRBJ2-4; D perhaps matches TRBD2 (5 bases). CDR1 and CDR2 from the germline V gene are MGHRA and YSYEKL. The CDR3 totals 17 residues. Trimming stripped 0 bases from V and 0 bases from J, with 12 bases between. CDR3 loop: CASSQEPGVLAKNIQYF. The CDR3 DNA is TGCGCCAGCAGCCAAGAACCCGGGGTATTAGCCAAAAACATTCAGTACTTC.

The chain recombines TRBV19 with TRBJ2-5, with TRBD1 matching over 9 bases. The germline V gene has CDR1 LNHDA and CDR2 SQIVND (reference sequence). After removal of 10 bases from V and 0 bases from J, the junction contained 15 bases not matched to a gene. The CDR3 totals 17 residues. The chain's CDR3 is CATSRRGTGSYQETQYF. CDR3 bases: TGTGCCACCTCACGCAGGGGGACAGGGTCGTACCAAGAGACCCAGTACTTC.

The rearrangement uses TRBV15 and TRBJ2-2, with unresolved D. Germline V gene sequence: CDR1 LNHNV, CDR2 YYDKDF (reference sequence). This CDR3 comprises 12 residues. Trimming stripped 1 base from V and 6 bases from J, with 3 bases between. The CDR3 DNA is TGTGCCACCAGCAGAGTCGCCGGGGAGCTGTTTTTT. Translated, it gives CATSRVAGELFF.

The sample holds one count of this clone. J is TRBJ1-2 and V is TRBV7-6; 8 bases are shared with TRBD1. From germline, CDR1 is SGHVS and CDR2 FNYEAQ. The CDR3 has 13 residues. J lost 5 bases, V lost 5 bases, and 4 bases had no gene match. CDR3 protein: CASSTGQGYGYTF. DNA of the CDR3: TGTGCCAGCAGCACCGGACAGGGATATGGCTACACCTTC.

With respect to this clone: A junction end diverges from the germline sequence, so it may reflect a read error. The chain carries TRBV27 and TRBJ2-2; tentatively, D is TRBD2 (6 bases). Germline-derived CDR1 and CDR2 are MNHEY and SMNVEV (reference sequence). The CDR3 runs 15 residues. The CDR3 sequence is CASGFAGRYTGELFF. CDR3 bases: TGTGCCAGCGGTTTTGCGGGGCGTTACACCGGGGAGCTGTTTTTT.

The CDR3 DNA follows: TGTGCCAGCAGCTTACGGGGGAACACTGAAGCTTTCTTT. It translates to CASSLRGNTEAFF. The chain uses TRBV5-6 and TRBJ1-1; D unclear. Germline lookup yields CDR1 SGHDT and CDR2 YYEEEE. Trimming removed 2 bases at V and 1 base at J, with 6 bases between. This CDR3 has 13 residues.

The genes are TRBV5-4 and TRBJ1-1; TRBD1 aligns across 10 bases. CDR3 length equals 14 residues. The ends lost 4 bases at V and 5 bases at J; junction bases unmatched: 5. Germline V gene data show CDR1 as SGHNT and CDR2 as YYREEE (reference sequence). For the CDR3, the DNA is TGTGCCAGCAGCCAGGACAGGGGGGGGACTGAAGCTTTCTTT. Amino acid sequence: CASSQDRGGTEAFF. Complete variable domain (other parts from reference TRBV5-4 and TRBJ1-1): ETGVTQSPTHLIKTRGQQVTLRCSSQSGHNTVSWYQQALGQGPQFIFQYYREEENGRGNFPPRFSGLQFPNYSSELNVNALELDDSALYLCASSQDRGGTEAFFGQGTRLTVV.

This clone was counted between two and nine times. J is TRBJ2-1 and V is TRBV11-2; TRBD2 matches at 10 bases. V lost 5 bases to trimming and J lost 15 bases; unmatched junction nucleotides: 22. Germline CDR1 and CDR2: SGHAT and FQNNGV. The CDR3 length is 17 residues. CDR3 sequence (DNA): TGTGCCAGCAGCACCCCTCGGAGTAGCGGGAGGAGAGGAGTTCGGTTCTTC. Amino acids: CASSTPRSSGRRGVRFF.

The chain links TRBV5-1 to TRBJ1-4; D uncertain. With 3 bases removed from V and 8 bases from J, the gap between germline ends came to 14 bases. The CDR3 extends over 14 amino acids. Germline lookup yields CDR1 SGHRS and CDR2 YFSETQ. The CDR3 coding sequence is TGCGCCAGCAGCTCGGACGGAGGAGAGGAAAAACTGTTTTTT. Encoded protein: CASSSDGGEEKLFF.

The chain couples TRBV3-1 (or the pseudogene TRBV3-2) to TRBJ2-1; D may be TRBD2 (6 bases). There are 16 residues in the CDR3. From germline, CDR1 is LGHDT and CDR2 YNNKEL (reference sequence). V was pared by 1 base and J by 2 bases, with 12 bases between. The DNA for the CDR3 is TGTGCCAGCAGCCAAGGTGCCAGGAGGGCCTACAATGAGCAGTTCTTC. Protein sequence: CASSQGARRAYNEQFF.

The CDR3 sequence is CASSRDRVGGYTF. The CDR3 bases are TGTGCCAGCAGCCGGGACAGGGTTGGTGGCTACACCTTC. The rearrangement joins TRBV5-6 to TRBJ1-2; TRBD1 matches 9 bases. CDR1 is SGHDT, CDR2 YYEEEE, per germline. V lost 4 bases, J lost 7 bases, and 5 bases stayed unmatched. This CDR3 is built from 13 residues.

The genes are TRBV18 and TRBJ1-2, with no clear D. The germline V gene has CDR1 KGHSH and CDR2 LQKENI. V was clipped by 3 bases and J by 0 bases, with 11 bases between them. This CDR3 spans 15 amino acids. CDR3 region: CASSPRTLANYGYTF. The CDR3 bases are TGTGCCAGCTCACCCCGAACGTTAGCTAACTATGGCTACACCTTC. Full variable domain (outside the CDR3, taken from reference TRBV18 and TRBJ1-2): NAGVMQNPRHLVRRRGQEARLRCSPMKGHSHVYWYRQLPEEGLKFMVYLQKENIIDESGMPKERFSAEFPKEGPSILRIQQVVRGDSAAYFCASSPRTLANYGYTFGSGTRLTVV.

V is TRBV12-5 and J is TRBJ2-3, with no clear D. Germline CDR1 LGHNT, CDR2 FRNRAP. V gave up 0 bases and J gave up 4 bases, with 11 bases separating them. This CDR3 is built from 15 residues. CDR3 coding DNA: TGTGCTAGTGGTTTGGTCGGCCTAGGCCCAGATACGCAGTATTTT. The encoded protein is CASGLVGLGPDTQYF.

The chain couples TRBV3-1 (or the pseudogene TRBV3-2) to TRBJ2-7; 14 bases align to TRBD2. The length of the CDR3 is 17 residues. V lost 4 bases and J lost 5; bases outside the gene matches: 10. In germline, CDR1 is LGHDT, CDR2 YNNKEL (reference sequence). CDR3 in amino acids: CASSRGTSGRRIHEQYF. The CDR3 nucleotides read TGTGCCAGCAGCCGCGGGACTAGCGGGAGAAGAATCCACGAGCAGTACTTC.

The chain employs TRBV19 and TRBJ2-1, with 9 bases matching TRBD2. V trimming: 3 bases; J trimming: 8 bases; junction bases outside the gene matches: 8. The germline V gene has CDR1 LNHDA and CDR2 SQIVND (reference sequence). The CDR3 consists of 15 residues. In DNA, the CDR3 is TGTGCCAGTAGTATTGTAAGCGGGAGGTACGATGAGCAGTTCTTC. This sequence encodes CASSIVSGRYDEQFF.

The genes are TRBV18 and TRBJ2-7; a possible D gene is TRBD1 (5 bases). Per germline, CDR1 KGHSH and CDR2 LQKENI. This CDR3 has 13 amino acids. V was pared by 1 base and J by 4 bases, with 8 bases between. In nucleotides, the CDR3 is TGTGCCAGCTCACCACGACAGCCTTACGAGCAGTACTTC. Protein product: CASSPRQPYEQYF.

The chain uses TRBV7-2 and TRBJ2-1; the match to TRBD2 covers 8 bases. The CDR3 contains 18 residues. The ends lost 3 bases at V and 3 bases at J; junction bases unmatched: 13. Germline values: CDR1 SGHTA, CDR2 FQGNSA. The CDR3 region is CASSLGLGGLGNYNEQFF. Here the CDR3 DNA reads TGTGCCAGCAGCTTGGGGTTGGGGGGACTAGGAAACTACAATGAGCAGTTCTTC.

In nucleotides, the CDR3 is TGTGCCAGCAGCTCAGCGGAGGGGGCCGAGACCCAGTACTTC. Translation: CASSSAEGAETQYF. The rearrangement links TRBV5-4 to TRBJ2-5; the D gene is possibly TRBD1 (7 bases). V was cut by 3 bases and J by 5 bases, with 14 bases left in between. This CDR3 comprises 14 residues. In germline, CDR1 is SGHNT, CDR2 YYREEE (reference sequence).